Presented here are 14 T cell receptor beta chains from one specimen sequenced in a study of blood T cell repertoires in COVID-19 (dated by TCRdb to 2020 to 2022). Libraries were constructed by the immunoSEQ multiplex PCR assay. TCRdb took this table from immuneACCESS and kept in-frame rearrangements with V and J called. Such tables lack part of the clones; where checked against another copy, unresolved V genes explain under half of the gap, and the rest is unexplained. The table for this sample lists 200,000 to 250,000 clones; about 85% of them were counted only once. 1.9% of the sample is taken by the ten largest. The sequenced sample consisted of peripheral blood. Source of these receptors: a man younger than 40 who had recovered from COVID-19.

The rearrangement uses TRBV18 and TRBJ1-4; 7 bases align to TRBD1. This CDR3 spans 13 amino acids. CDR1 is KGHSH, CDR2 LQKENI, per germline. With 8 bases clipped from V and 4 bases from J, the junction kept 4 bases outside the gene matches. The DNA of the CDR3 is TGTGCCAGCCGAACAGGGGTTAATGAAAAACTGTTTTTT. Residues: CASRTGVNEKLFF.

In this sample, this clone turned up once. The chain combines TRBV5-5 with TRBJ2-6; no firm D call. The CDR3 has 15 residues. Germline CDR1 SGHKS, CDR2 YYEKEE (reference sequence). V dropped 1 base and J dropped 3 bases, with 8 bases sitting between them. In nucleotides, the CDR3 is TGTGCCAGCAGCTTGTTGGCTGGTGGGGCCAACGTCCTGACTTTC. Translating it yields CASSLLAGGANVLTF. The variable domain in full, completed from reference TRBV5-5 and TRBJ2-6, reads DAGVTQSPTHLIKTRGQQVTLRCSPISGHKSVSWYQQVLGQGPQFIFQYYEKEERGRGNFPDRFSARQFPNYSSELNVNALLLGDSALYLCASSLLAGGANVLTFGAGSRLTVL.

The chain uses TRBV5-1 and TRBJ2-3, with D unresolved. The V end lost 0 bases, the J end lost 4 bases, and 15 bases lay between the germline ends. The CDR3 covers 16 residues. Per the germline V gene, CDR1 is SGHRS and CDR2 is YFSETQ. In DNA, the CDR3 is TGCGCCAGCAGCTTGGCGGCTAGTTCAAGCGCAGATACGCAGTATTTT. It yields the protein CASSLAASSSADTQYF.

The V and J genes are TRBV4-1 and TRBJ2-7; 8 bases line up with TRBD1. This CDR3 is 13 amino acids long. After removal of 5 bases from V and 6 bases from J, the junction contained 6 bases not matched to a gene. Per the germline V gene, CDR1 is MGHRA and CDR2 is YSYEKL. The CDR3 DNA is TGCGCCAGCAGCTACCGGACAGGGCTCGAGCAGTACTTC. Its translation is CASSYRTGLEQYF.

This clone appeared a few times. The CDR3 DNA sequence: TGTGCCAGCAGCTCCGATTCCGGGACAGGCAGGGACTATGGCTACACCTTC. Protein product: CASSSDSGTGRDYGYTF. The V gene is TRBV7-3, the J gene TRBJ1-2; 8 bases match TRBD1. Per germline, CDR1 SGHTA and CDR2 FQGTGA. The length of the CDR3 is 17 residues. V shed 4 bases, J shed 3 bases, and the junction held 13 bases outside the gene matches.

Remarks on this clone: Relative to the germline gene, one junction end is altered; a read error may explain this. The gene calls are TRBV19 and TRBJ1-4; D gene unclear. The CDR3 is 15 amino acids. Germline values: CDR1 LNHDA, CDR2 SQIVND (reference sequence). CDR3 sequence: CASSETDPTIEKLFF. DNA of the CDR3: TGTGCCAGTAGTGAGACCGACCCAACTATTGAAAAACTGTTTTTT.

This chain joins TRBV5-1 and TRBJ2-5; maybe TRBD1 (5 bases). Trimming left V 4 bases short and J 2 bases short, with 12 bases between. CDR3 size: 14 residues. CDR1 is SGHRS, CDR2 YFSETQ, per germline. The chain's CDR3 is CASSLMDTQETQYF. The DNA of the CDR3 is TGCGCCAGCAGCCTAATGGACACGCAAGAGACCCAGTACTTC.

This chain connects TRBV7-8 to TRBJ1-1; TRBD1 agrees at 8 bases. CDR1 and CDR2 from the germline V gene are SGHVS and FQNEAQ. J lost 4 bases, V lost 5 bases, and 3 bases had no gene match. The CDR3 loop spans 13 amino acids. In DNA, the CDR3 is TGTGCCAGCAGCCGAACAGGGGGCACTGAAGCTTTCTTT. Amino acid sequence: CASSRTGGTEAFF.

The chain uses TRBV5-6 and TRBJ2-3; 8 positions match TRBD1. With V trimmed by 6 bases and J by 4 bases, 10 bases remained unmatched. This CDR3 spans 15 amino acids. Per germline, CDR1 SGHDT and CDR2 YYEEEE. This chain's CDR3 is CASNRRTGYSDTQYF. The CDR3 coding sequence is TGTGCCAGCAACCGACGGACAGGGTACTCAGATACGCAGTATTTT.

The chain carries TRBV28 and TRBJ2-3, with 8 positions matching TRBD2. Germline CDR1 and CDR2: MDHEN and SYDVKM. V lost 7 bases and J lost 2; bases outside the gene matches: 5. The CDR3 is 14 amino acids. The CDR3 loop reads CASKTSVSTDTQYF. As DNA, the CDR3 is TGTGCCAGCAAGACTAGCGTTTCCACAGATACGCAGTATTTT.

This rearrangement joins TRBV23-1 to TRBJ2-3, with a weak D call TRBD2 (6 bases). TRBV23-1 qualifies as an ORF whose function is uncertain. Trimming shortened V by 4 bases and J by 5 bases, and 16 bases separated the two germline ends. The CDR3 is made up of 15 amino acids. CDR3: CASSPGTSDVDTQYF. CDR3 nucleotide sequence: TGCGCCAGCAGTCCCGGGACTTCGGACGTAGATACGCAGTATTTT.

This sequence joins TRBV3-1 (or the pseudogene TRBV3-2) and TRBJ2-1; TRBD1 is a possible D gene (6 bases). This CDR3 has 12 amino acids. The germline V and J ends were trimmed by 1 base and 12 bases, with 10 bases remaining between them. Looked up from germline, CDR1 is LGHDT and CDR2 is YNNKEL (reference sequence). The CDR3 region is CASSQGQDRQFF. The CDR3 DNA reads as TGTGCCAGCAGCCAAGGACAGGACCGGCAGTTCTTC.

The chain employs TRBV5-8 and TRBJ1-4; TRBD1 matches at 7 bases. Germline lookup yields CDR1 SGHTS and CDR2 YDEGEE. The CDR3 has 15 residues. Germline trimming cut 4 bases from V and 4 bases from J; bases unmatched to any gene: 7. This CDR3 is CASSGRDSINEKLFF. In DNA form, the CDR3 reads TGTGCCAGCAGCGGCCGGGACAGCATTAATGAAAAACTGTTTTTT.

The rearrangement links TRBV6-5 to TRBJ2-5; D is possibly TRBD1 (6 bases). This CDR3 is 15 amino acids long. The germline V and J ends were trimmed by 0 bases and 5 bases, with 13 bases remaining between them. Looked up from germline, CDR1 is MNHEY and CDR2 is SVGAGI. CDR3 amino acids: CASSYSGQRSETQYF. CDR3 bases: TGTGCCAGCAGTTACTCCGGACAGAGATCGGAGACCCAGTACTTC.